This T cell receptor beta chain comes out of a study of T cells in Graves' hyperthyroidism and ophthalmopathy. About the study: It was at initial diagnosis, before any treatment, that peripheral blood was collected.

This clonotype showed up many times. Its antigen is unknown. Broader study findings: The model predicted ophthalmopathy a median about 6.6 months before onset.

The CDR3 has 13 amino acids. V was pared by 5 bases and J by 4 bases, with 11 bases between. In germline, CDR1 is SGHTA, CDR2 FQGNSA. Thyroid ultrasound, orbital computed tomography, clinical symptoms, and serum thyroxine and TRAb underpinned diagnoses. There were TCR beta CDR3 regions amplified from RNA transcripts. A set of HTBI primers served as the primers for a first-round RT-PCR of the TCR CDR3. TCRdb itself ran the multiplex PCR reads through MiXCR, one entry per CDR3 protein. Among fewer than 350,000 distinct CDR3 sequences listed, around a sixth were seen once. The chain employs TRBV7-2 and TRBJ2-5; D possibly uses TRBD1 or TRBD2 (6 bases each). The receptor was isolated from a woman aged 40 to 49 with Graves' ophthalmopathy. The material sequenced was blood. The CDR3 region has the DNA TGTGCCAGCAGCCCGGGGGCGGGAGAGACCCAGTACTTC. Its translation: CASSPGAGETQYF. Complete variable domain (other parts from reference TRBV7-2 and TRBJ2-5): GAGVSQSPSNKVTEKGKDVELRCDPISGHTALYWYRQSLGQGLEFLIYFQGNSAPDKSGLPSDRFSAERTGGSVSTLTIQRTQQEDSAVYLCASSPGAGETQYFGPGTRLLVL.